A single sample is the source of the 27 T cell receptor beta chains below, sequenced in a study of blood T cells in healthy people across ages. Combining a sample-barcoded 5' primer with a J-beta primer mix, a second PCR ran for 7 to 11 cycles. TCRdb re-analysed the 5' RACE reads in MiXCR, keeping a single row per CDR3 protein. This table holds about 780,000 distinct CDR3 sequences, around 68% found once. Source material: blood. The receptors originated from a man aged 30-40 years in good health.

A single count supports this clonotype. The chain is built from TRBV27 and TRBJ2-7, with a tentative D call TRBD2 (5 bases). Per germline, CDR1 MNHEY and CDR2 SMNVEV (reference sequence). Trimming took off 2 bases at V and 0 bases at J, with 14 bases between the two ends. The CDR3 has 16 residues. The CDR3 sequence: CASSLKGLPSSYEQYF. CDR3 DNA: TGTGCCAGCAGTTTAAAAGGACTTCCGAGCTCCTACGAGCAGTACTTC.

There are a few counts of this clonotype. V usage is TRBV27 and J usage is TRBJ2-1; possibly TRBD2 for D (6 bases). The V end lost 5 bases, the J end lost 9 bases, and 14 bases lay between the germline ends. The germline V gene has CDR1 MNHEY and CDR2 SMNVEV (reference sequence). The CDR3 has 13 residues. CDR3 bases: TGTGCCAGCAGTGTGACTAGGGGTAGTGAGCAGTTCTTC. Translation gives CASSVTRGSEQFF.

V gene TRBV27 combines with J gene TRBJ2-3; D gene uncertain. The CDR3 consists of 14 residues. V was pared by 3 bases and J by 1 base, with 8 bases between. The V gene's germline CDR1 is MNHEY and CDR2 SMNVEV (reference sequence). The chain's CDR3 is CASSFSVGTDTQYF. For the CDR3, the DNA is TGTGCCAGCAGTTTCTCCGTGGGCACAGATACGCAGTATTTT.

This chain links TRBV29-1 with TRBJ1-4, with TRBD1 as a possible D gene (6 bases). Germline V gene data show CDR1 as SQVTM and CDR2 as ANQGSEA. The CDR3 is 13 amino acids. V was trimmed by 7 bases and J by 6 bases, leaving 15 bases between them. This CDR3 is CSGGDWGHEKLFF. The CDR3 DNA is TGCAGCGGTGGGGACTGGGGGCATGAAAAACTGTTTTTT.

This chain connects TRBV4-1 to TRBJ1-1, with TRBD1 matching 10 bases. The CDR3 contains 14 residues. J lost 8 bases, V lost 3 bases, and 6 bases had no gene match. Looked up from germline, CDR1 is MGHRA and CDR2 is YSYEKL. CDR3 in amino acids: CASSHSRDRGEAFF. CDR3 coding DNA: TGCGCCAGCAGCCATTCCCGGGACAGGGGCGAAGCTTTCTTT.

This clonotype was detected a few times. The CDR3 reads CASSTGTGSSETQYF. The CDR3 nucleotides read TGTGCCAGCAGTACCGGGACAGGGTCATCAGAGACCCAGTACTTC. This sequence joins TRBV6-5 and TRBJ2-5, with 9 nucleotides matching TRBD1. CDR3 size: 15 residues. Germline V gene lookup returns CDR1 MNHEY and CDR2 SVGAGI. The V gene end was trimmed by 5 bases and the J gene end by 4 bases; junction bases not matched to a gene: 8.

This chain connects TRBV4-1 to TRBJ2-1, with TRBD1 matching over 8 bases. V gave up 5 bases and J gave up 1 base; unmatched junction bases: 7. The CDR3 sequence is 16 residues long. Germline V gives CDR1 MGHRA, CDR2 YSYEKL. The CDR3 region is CASSWPDRESYNEQFF. CDR3 DNA: TGCGCCAGCAGCTGGCCGGACAGGGAATCCTACAATGAGCAGTTCTTC.

The count of this clonotype is one. The V and J genes are TRBV6-2 or TRBV6-3 and TRBJ2-7; D call uncertain. The germline V gene encodes CDR1 MNHEY and CDR2 SVGEGT. V lost 6 bases and J lost 6, with 21 bases in between. The length of the CDR3 is 15 residues. The CDR3 DNA follows: TGTGCCAGCAGGCCCTCCGGACCCCGGAGCTCCGAGCAGTACTTC. This translates into CASRPSGPRSSEQYF.

The chain recombines TRBV29-1 with TRBJ2-5; D is ambiguous. Between the trimmed V and J ends, which lost 6 bases and 5 bases, there was a span of 10 bases. Germline V lookup: CDR1 SQVTM, CDR2 ANQGSEA. CDR3 length: 11 amino acids. The CDR3 sequence is CSVPVGETQYF. The CDR3 bases are TGCAGCGTCCCCGTTGGGGAGACCCAGTACTTC.

The chain has TRBV9 and TRBJ1-6; the D is unclear. V lost 0 bases and J lost 7, with 11 bases in between. Germline CDR1 SGDLS, CDR2 YYNGEE. CDR3 length: 15 residues. The CDR3 here is CASSVGEFGNSPLHF. The CDR3 nucleotides read TGTGCCAGCAGCGTAGGGGAGTTCGGGAATTCACCCCTCCACTTT. Complete variable domain (other parts from reference TRBV9 and TRBJ1-6): DSGVTQTPKHLITATGQRVTLRCSPRSGDLSVYWYQQSLDQGLQFLIQYYNGEERAKGNILERFSAQQFPDLHSELNLSSLELGDSALYFCASSVGEFGNSPLHFGNGTRLTVT.

This chain links TRBV9 with TRBJ2-1; 7 nucleotides align to TRBD1. The CDR3 is made up of 17 amino acids. The germline V gene has CDR1 SGDLS and CDR2 YYNGEE. Trimming removed 4 bases from V and 4 bases from J; junction bases left unmatched: 14. The CDR3 loop is CASSLRGWGTAYNEQFF. CDR3 nucleotides: TGTGCCAGCAGCCTCCGGGGATGGGGGACAGCTTACAATGAGCAGTTCTTC.

This clonotype showed up just a few times. The chain links TRBV27 to TRBJ1-1; D not certain. This CDR3 region has 15 residues. The germline gives CDR1 MNHEY, CDR2 SMNVEV (reference sequence). The V end lost 3 bases, the J end lost 1 base, and 12 bases lay between the germline ends. The CDR3 DNA reads TGTGCCAGCAGTTTGAGCGGGGAAGCGAACACTGAAGCTTTCTTT. This translates into CASSLSGEANTEAFF.

The CDR3 spells CASSKVLGRDVTKNIQYF. In DNA form, the CDR3 reads TGTGCCAGCAGCAAAGTTCTCGGCAGGGACGTAACCAAAAACATTCAGTACTTC. This rearrangement joins TRBV4-2 to TRBJ2-4; D is possibly TRBD1 or TRBD2 (5 bases each). This CDR3 spans 18 amino acids. V dropped 5 bases and J dropped 2 bases, with 22 bases sitting between them. Germline V gene data show CDR1 as LGHNA and CDR2 as YNFKEQ.

The chain is built from TRBV20-1 and TRBJ2-1; D is unresolved. From germline, CDR1 is DFQATT and CDR2 SNEGSKA (reference sequence). The CDR3 is 11 residues long. V lost 1 base and J lost 8, with 6 bases in between. CDR3 loop: CSARVGDEQFF. In DNA form, the CDR3 reads TGCAGTGCTAGAGTTGGGGATGAGCAGTTCTTC.

The rearrangement joins TRBV28 to TRBJ1-6; TRBD1 aligns across 7 bases. This CDR3 is 15 amino acids long. Germline V gene sequence: CDR1 MDHEN, CDR2 SYDVKM. V lost 3 bases, J lost 7 bases, and 6 bases stayed unmatched. As DNA, the CDR3 is TGTGCCAGCAGTTTTTCCGGGACAGTCAATTCACCCCTCCACTTT. Translated, it gives CASSFSGTVNSPLHF.

V usage is TRBV30 and J usage is TRBJ1-4, with D hard to call. The germline CDR1 and CDR2 sequences are GTSNPN and SVGIG (reference sequence). The CDR3 is 15 amino acids. V was cut by 0 bases and J by 1 base, with 9 bases left in between. CDR3 coding DNA: TGTGCCTGGAGTGTACGATCCGGAACTAATGAAAAACTGTTTTTT. Translation: CAWSVRSGTNEKLFF.

The gene calls are TRBV9 and TRBJ2-3, with D hard to call. The germline V gene encodes CDR1 SGDLS and CDR2 YYNGEE. The CDR3 is 14 residues long. Trimming took off 2 bases at V and 4 bases at J, with 11 bases between the two ends. CDR3 DNA: TGTGCCAGCAGCGTGGAAAGGGTAGCAGATACGCAGTATTTT. Translated, it gives CASSVERVADTQYF.

This chain uses TRBV5-1 with TRBJ2-1, with 8 bases that match TRBD1. This CDR3 region has 16 residues. Germline trimming cut 3 bases from V and 8 bases from J; bases unmatched to any gene: 13. CDR1 is SGHRS and CDR2 is YFSETQ in the germline V gene. The CDR3 DNA reads as TGCGCCAGCAGCTCGGGCCCAGGGGGCTTTAAAGATGAGCAGTTCTTC. This encodes CASSSGPGGFKDEQFF. Combining the CDR3 with reference TRBV5-1 and TRBJ2-1 gives the whole variable domain KAGVTQTPRYLIKTRGQQVTLSCSPISGHRSVSWYQQTPGQGLQFLFEYFSETQRNKGNFPGRFSGRQFSNSRSEMNVSTLELGDSALYLCASSSGPGGFKDEQFFGPGTRLTVL.

This clonotype came up a few times. The V call is TRBV7-2, the J call TRBJ2-7, with a tentative D call TRBD1 (5 bases). Per germline, CDR1 SGHTA and CDR2 FQGNSA. The CDR3 is 14 residues long. Trimming shortened V by 5 bases and J by 2 bases, and 13 bases separated the two germline ends. CDR3 in amino acids: CASSVGRVTYEQYF. The CDR3, as DNA: TGTGCCAGCAGCGTGGGCAGGGTTACCTACGAGCAGTACTTC.

The J gene is TRBJ2-7, the V gene TRBV28; 8 nucleotides line up with TRBD1. The CDR3 is 15 amino acids. Unmatched junction bases numbered 6, after V lost 5 bases and J lost 0 bases. Germline values: CDR1 MDHEN, CDR2 SYDVKM. CDR3 bases: TGTGCCAGCAGTCCGGGACAGGTCCCCTCCTACGAGCAGTACTTC. The encoded protein is CASSPGQVPSYEQYF.

The CDR3 nucleotides are TGTGCCAGCAGCGTAGCAGGGAATCATGAGCAGTTCTTC. Translation gives CASSVAGNHEQFF. The chain combines TRBV9 with TRBJ2-1; maybe TRBD1 (5 bases). Looked up from germline, CDR1 is SGDLS and CDR2 is YYNGEE. The CDR3 covers 13 residues. V lost 0 bases and J lost 8, with 9 bases in between.

In DNA form, the CDR3 reads TGCGCCAGCAGCTTTCGACTAGCGCGAGAGACCCAGTACTTC. Translated: CASSFRLARETQYF. The chain uses TRBV5-1 and TRBJ2-7; the match to TRBD2 covers 8 bases. The J call may be wrong; the DNA end is better matched by TRBJ2-5. The CDR3 sequence is 14 residues long. Germline assignment: CDR1 SGHRS and CDR2 YFSETQ.

J is TRBJ1-2 and V is TRBV29-1; D gene uncertain. This CDR3 region has 12 residues. V shed 7 bases and J shed 6 bases, with 15 bases lying between them. Germline-derived CDR1 and CDR2 are SQVTM and ANQGSEA. Here the CDR3 reads CSGFGLPDGYTF. CDR3 in DNA: TGCAGCGGGTTCGGCCTCCCCGATGGCTACACCTTC.

V is TRBV4-3 and J is TRBJ2-3, with unresolved D. V shed 0 bases and J shed 6 bases, with 10 bases lying between them. Germline V gene sequence: CDR1 LGHNA, CDR2 YSLEER. The CDR3 totals 14 residues. CDR3 sequence (DNA): TGCGCCAGCAGCCAAGAATCGTCCTGGGATACGCAGTATTTT. It codes for CASSQESSWDTQYF.

V gene TRBV11-2 combines with J gene TRBJ2-3, with a weak D call TRBD1 (6 bases). In germline, CDR1 is SGHAT, CDR2 FQNNGV. V lost 0 bases to trimming and J lost 9 bases, with 13 bases between them. The CDR3 runs to 14 residues. The CDR3 region has the DNA TGTGCCAGCAGCTTAGATCTGGTAACAGGGACGCAGTATTTT. This sequence encodes CASSLDLVTGTQYF.

A word on this clonotype: Germline is not matched at one junction end, which may reflect a read error. The V and J genes are TRBV30 and TRBJ1-2, with D possibly being TRBD1 (6 bases). There are 17 residues in the CDR3. Germline V gene sequence: CDR1 GTSNPN, CDR2 SVGIG (reference sequence). For the CDR3, the DNA is TGTGTCTGGAGTGTACCCAGCAGGACGGCAGGGGCCTATGGCTACACCTTC. Encoded protein: CVWSVPSRTAGAYGYTF.

The chain couples TRBV15 to TRBJ2-7, with D perhaps TRBD1 (6 bases). The J call may be incorrect, as the DNA end agrees better with TRBJ2-5. Germline values: CDR1 LNHNV, CDR2 YYDKDF (reference sequence). The CDR3 length is 15 residues. Written as DNA, the CDR3 is TGTGCCACCAGCGGGACACTAGGGCGTGAAGAGACCCAGTACTTC. Protein product: CATSGTLGREETQYF.